This entry lists 30 T cell receptor beta chains sequenced from one sample in a study of T cells in localized non-small cell lung cancer. The assay was immunoSEQ multiplex PCR, and TCRdb's table has in-frame clones only and misses some. Counted here are 24,000 or so clones, 70% to 90% occurring once; the ten biggest clones make up about 9.7%. The sample in question was peripheral blood mononuclear cells, obtained before any cancer treatment. Receptor source: a woman aged 35 to 70 with stage III lung adenocarcinoma.

The chain is built from TRBV30 and TRBJ1-5; the D gene is possibly TRBD1 (5 bases). Germline V CDR1 and CDR2: GTSNPN, SVGIG (reference sequence). This CDR3 contains 14 residues. The germline V and J ends were trimmed by 3 bases and 1 base, with 10 bases remaining between them. The DNA for the CDR3 is TGTGCCTGGAGGGCGGGGACGAGCAATCAGCCCCAGCATTTT. Encoded protein: CAWRAGTSNQPQHF.

V usage is TRBV29-1 and J usage is TRBJ2-7, with D perhaps TRBD1 (6 bases). The CDR3 totals 14 residues. The germline CDR1 and CDR2 sequences are SQVTM and ANQGSEA. V was pared by 6 bases and J by 0 bases, with 15 bases between. CDR3: CSVKQGLGSYEQYF. CDR3 sequence (DNA): TGCAGCGTCAAACAGGGCCTGGGCTCCTACGAGCAGTACTTC.

For the CDR3, the DNA is TGTGCCAGCTCACCACCGCCCCAAGACCCCCAAGAGCAGTTCTTC. Translated, it gives CASSPPPQDPQEQFF. The chain employs TRBV18 and TRBJ2-1; D call uncertain. With 0 bases removed from V and 10 bases from J, the gap between germline ends came to 16 bases. From germline, CDR1 is KGHSH and CDR2 LQKENI. The CDR3 is 15 residues long.

V usage is TRBV5-1 and J usage is TRBJ2-7; D is undetermined. Germline CDR1 is SGHRS and CDR2 is YFSETQ. V was trimmed by 4 bases and J by 6 bases, leaving 11 bases between them. This CDR3 is 12 amino acids long. The CDR3 reads CASSVGWGEQYF. The CDR3 DNA reads as TGCGCCAGCAGCGTGGGGTGGGGCGAGCAGTACTTC.

The CDR3 loop is CASQIDREQTQYF. In DNA form, the CDR3 reads TGTGCCAGCCAAATCGACAGGGAACAGACCCAGTACTTC. V usage is TRBV2 and J usage is TRBJ2-5; TRBD1 aligns across 7 bases. This CDR3 contains 13 residues. Losses at the gene ends were 8 bases for V and 6 bases for J; bases not matched to a gene: 9. Germline CDR1 and CDR2: SNHLY and FYNNEI.

V is TRBV4-3 and J is TRBJ2-2, with 7 nucleotides matching TRBD1. Germline CDR1 is LGHNA and CDR2 is YSLEER. The CDR3 totals 17 residues. V gave up 0 bases and J gave up 6 bases; unmatched junction bases: 10. The CDR3 DNA is TGCGCCAGCAGCCAAGATTCGGGACAGTCTTATCCCGGGGAGCTGTTTTTT. Translation gives CASSQDSGQSYPGELFF.

The rearrangement uses TRBV9 and TRBJ2-2; no definite D call. CDR3 length equals 17 residues. Trimming pared 1 base from V and 1 base from J, leaving 14 bases between. Germline values: CDR1 SGDLS, CDR2 YYNGEE. CDR3 residues: CASSVLALAQNTGELFF. CDR3 nucleotides: TGTGCCAGCAGCGTACTTGCCCTCGCGCAGAACACCGGGGAGCTGTTTTTT.

The V and J genes are TRBV5-1 and TRBJ2-7; 12 bases are a match to TRBD2. Germline lookup yields CDR1 SGHRS and CDR2 YFSETQ. J gave up 2 bases and V 4 bases, and 4 bases lay outside the gene matches. The CDR3 has 15 amino acids. In nucleotides, the CDR3 is TGCGCCAGCAGCGCAGGACTAGCGGGAACCTACGAGCAGTACTTC. It is translated as CASSAGLAGTYEQYF.

In this sample, this clone turned up a few times. CDR3 in amino acids: CASSSLPDANNEQFF. CDR3 bases: TGTGCCAGCAGCTCTCTTCCCGACGCTAACAATGAGCAGTTCTTC. The chain uses TRBV6-5 and TRBJ2-1, with D uncertain. Germline V gives CDR1 MNHEY, CDR2 SVGAGI. CDR3 length equals 15 residues. Deletions cut 6 bases from V and 5 bases from J, with 17 bases between.

V is TRBV10-1 and J is TRBJ1-3; D remains ambiguous. V was shortened by 7 bases and J by 6 bases, with 1 base between the two germline ends. The CDR3 totals 9 residues. Germline CDR1 and CDR2: WNHNN and SYGVQD (reference sequence). This CDR3 is CASKNTIYF. CDR3 DNA: TGCGCCAGCAAAAACACCATATATTTT.

Only a few counts were recorded for this clone. Other DNA sequences in this sample translate to the same CDR3. V usage is TRBV7-9 and J usage is TRBJ1-6, with TRBD1 matching over 9 bases. Germline loops: CDR1 SEHNR, CDR2 FQNEAQ (reference sequence). V dropped 3 bases and J dropped 3; count of bases not matched to a gene: 3. This CDR3 comprises 16 residues. This CDR3 is CASSLGQGFYNSPLHF. Here the CDR3 DNA reads TGTGCCAGCAGCTTGGGACAGGGCTTCTATAATTCACCCCTCCACTTT.

The chain couples TRBV12-5 to TRBJ1-1; possibly TRBD1 for D (5 bases). The CDR3 consists of 18 residues. V lost 2 bases and J lost 1, with 20 bases in between. Per germline, CDR1 LGHNT and CDR2 FRNRAP. The CDR3 region has the DNA TGTGCTAGTGGTTTGCCCCGACCATCCCGGGACGGGAACACTGAAGCTTTCTTT. Protein product: CASGLPRPSRDGNTEAFF.

Only one count was recorded for this clone. The rearrangement links TRBV4-2 to TRBJ2-5; D gene unclear. Trimming left V 1 base short and J 3 bases short, with 18 bases between. The CDR3 is made up of 17 amino acids. Germline V gene lookup returns CDR1 LGHNA and CDR2 YNFKEQ. The CDR3 protein is CASSQVGRTVGEETQYF. CDR3 in DNA: TGTGCCAGCAGCCAAGTCGGACGCACCGTTGGGGAAGAGACCCAGTACTTC.

The chain is built from TRBV10-1 and TRBJ2-1; D remains unclear. Trimming took 2 bases from V and 9 from J, leaving 20 bases between them. The CDR3 length is 16 residues. Germline-derived CDR1 and CDR2 are WNHNN and SYGVQD (reference sequence). The CDR3 DNA reads as TGCGCCAGCAGTGAGGCCGGCGGCTACCGATCTGGTGAGCAGTTCTTC. Amino acid sequence: CASSEAGGYRSGEQFF.

The chain employs TRBV4-2 and TRBJ2-5; TRBD2 matches 13 bases. Trimming removed 0 bases from V and 5 bases from J; junction bases left unmatched: 3. The CDR3 runs 16 residues. Germline assignment: CDR1 LGHNA and CDR2 YNFKEQ. The CDR3 region is CASSQERTSGSETQYF. The DNA for the CDR3 is TGTGCCAGCAGCCAAGAGCGGACTAGCGGGAGTGAGACCCAGTACTTC.

The genes are TRBV6-1 and TRBJ1-1; perhaps TRBD1 as D (5 bases). The CDR3 extends over 13 amino acids. CDR1 is MNHNS, CDR2 SASEGT, per germline. V lost 5 bases and J 2 bases, leaving 9 bases between the germline ends. The CDR3 region has the DNA TGTGCCAGCAGTAGTGGGGGAAACACTGAAGCTTTCTTT. This encodes CASSSGGNTEAFF.

The chain recombines TRBV15 with TRBJ1-3, with D unclear. The V end lost 0 bases, the J end lost 0 bases, and 15 bases lay between the germline ends. This CDR3 region has 18 residues. Germline-derived CDR1 and CDR2 are LNHNV and YYDKDF (reference sequence). Here the CDR3 reads CATSRDSAIRSSGNTIYF. DNA of the CDR3: TGTGCCACCAGCAGAGATAGTGCGATCCGGAGCTCTGGAAACACCATATATTTT.

The V and J genes are TRBV19 and TRBJ2-1; 11 bases fit TRBD2. V gave up 6 bases and J gave up 6 bases; unmatched junction bases: 10. Per the germline V gene, CDR1 is LNHDA and CDR2 is SQIVND (reference sequence). This CDR3 is 16 amino acids long. CDR3 loop: CASSQVGTSGLNEQFF. The CDR3 DNA follows: TGTGCCAGTAGCCAGGTCGGGACTAGCGGTCTCAATGAGCAGTTCTTC.

The chain links TRBV21-1 to TRBJ2-7; TRBD1, as called in the table, went unchecked against the DNA. TRBV21-1 is termed a pseudogene. The CDR3 extends over 12 amino acids. The CDR3: CASSKASYEQYF. The CDR3 region has the DNA TGTGCCAGCAGCAAAGCCAGCTACGAGCAGTACTTC.

This clone was observed a single time. This sequence joins TRBV27 and TRBJ1-5; D is unresolved. This CDR3 region has 13 residues. The germline CDR1 and CDR2 sequences are MNHEY and SMNVEV (reference sequence). Trimming stripped 5 bases from V and 9 bases from J, with 14 bases between. The CDR3 DNA sequence: TGTGCCAGCAGTCCCTCGGTCCAGACGCCCCAGCATTTT. This gives the protein CASSPSVQTPQHF.

The rearrangement uses TRBV7-9 and TRBJ1-5, with a weak D call TRBD1 (5 bases). V was cut by 11 bases and J by 2 bases, with 13 bases left in between. The CDR3 contains 13 residues. CDR1 SEHNR and CDR2 FQNEAQ come from the germline V gene (reference sequence). The CDR3 is CACARGGNQPQHF. DNA of the CDR3: TGTGCCTGCGCCCGGGGGGGCAATCAGCCCCAGCATTTT.

The J gene is TRBJ1-2, the V gene TRBV5-6; D remains unclear. Per germline, CDR1 SGHDT and CDR2 YYEEEE. The ends were cut back, 0 bases at V and 7 bases at J, with 10 bases in the middle. The CDR3 covers 13 residues. The CDR3 reads CASSLAAGGGYTF. The CDR3 DNA reads TGTGCCAGCAGCTTGGCCGCAGGTGGTGGCTACACCTTC.

The chain is built from TRBV7-9 and TRBJ1-2, with D uncertain. The CDR3 totals 12 residues. V gave up 5 bases and J gave up 10 bases, with 14 bases separating them. CDR1 SEHNR and CDR2 FQNEAQ come from the germline V gene (reference sequence). CDR3 amino acids: CASSPGREAYTF. CDR3 DNA: TGTGCCAGCAGCCCCGGGAGGGAGGCCTACACCTTC.

CDR3 loop: CASSPPSSTDTQYF. The DNA for the CDR3 is TGTGCCAGCTCACCACCGTCGTCGACAGATACGCAGTATTTT. The chain has TRBV18 and TRBJ2-3; D unclear. CDR3 length: 14 residues. V dropped 0 bases and J dropped 3 bases, with 7 bases sitting between them. Looked up from germline, CDR1 is KGHSH and CDR2 is LQKENI.

This clone appeared a few times. The chain combines TRBV23-1 with TRBJ1-2, with 8 positions matching TRBD1. TRBV23-1 is recorded as an ORF, its role being uncertain. Trimming cost V 6 bases and J 3 bases; bases outside gene matches: 9. The CDR3 covers 15 residues. The CDR3 sequence is CASRKGTGDYYGYTF. In DNA, the CDR3 is TGCGCCAGCAGAAAAGGGACAGGAGACTACTATGGCTACACCTTC.

The chain has TRBV5-1 and TRBJ2-2, with a tentative D call TRBD2 (6 bases). This CDR3 has 17 amino acids. V lost 2 bases to trimming and J lost 1 base, with 15 bases between them. Germline CDR1 is SGHRS and CDR2 is YFSETQ. The CDR3 bases are TGCGCCAGCAGCTTTCGCCCGACGGGGGAGAACACCGGGGAGCTGTTTTTT. Protein: CASSFRPTGENTGELFF.

The rearrangement joins TRBV6-5 to TRBJ2-7; perhaps D is TRBD1 or TRBD2 (6 bases each). Looked up from germline, CDR1 is MNHEY and CDR2 is SVGAGI. CDR3 length equals 14 residues. The V and J ends lost 8 bases and 7 bases respectively, with 21 bases between them. The CDR3: CASGGGLPAGEQYF. The CDR3 DNA follows: TGTGCCAGCGGAGGGGGTTTACCCGCTGGGGAGCAGTACTTC.

The genes are TRBV7-9 and TRBJ2-1; D gene uncertain. The CDR3 consists of 12 residues. Trimming left V 5 bases short and J 7 bases short, with 9 bases between. CDR1 is SEHNR, CDR2 FQNEAQ, per germline (reference sequence). The CDR3 reads CASSAAGNEQFF. In DNA form, the CDR3 reads TGTGCCAGCAGCGCCGCTGGGAATGAGCAGTTCTTC.

The CDR3 region is CASSPSKRDTDTQYF. The CDR3 bases are TGTGCCAGCAGCCCCTCAAAGAGGGACACAGATACGCAGTATTTT. The chain has TRBV11-2 and TRBJ2-3; D might be TRBD2 (5 bases). The V end lost 5 bases, the J end lost 2 bases, and 14 bases lay between the germline ends. CDR3 size: 15 residues. Germline V lookup: CDR1 SGHAT, CDR2 FQNNGV. Full variable domain (missing parts from reference TRBV11-2 and TRBJ2-3): EAGVAQSPRYKIIEKRQSVAFWCNPISGHATLYWYQQILGQGPKLLIQFQNNGVVDDSQLPKDRFSAERLKGVDSTLKIQPAKLEDSAVYLCASSPSKRDTDTQYFGPGTRLTVL.

Written as DNA, the CDR3 is TGTGCCAGCATGAGGGAACGAACTAATGAAAAACTGTTTTTT. It encodes CASMRERTNEKLFF. V gene TRBV2 combines with J gene TRBJ1-4; no definite D call. Germline CDR1 and CDR2: SNHLY and FYNNEI. CDR3 length: 14 residues. Trimming removed 7 bases from V and 1 base from J, with 10 bases in between.